The TCR beta chain described here comes from a study of T-cell reconstitution after alpha-beta-depleted transplantation in children (dated by TCRdb to 2016 to 2017). For the study in its entirety: Using TCR repertoire profiling, the study followed T-cell immune reconstitution in a quantitative way in children after TCRalphabeta/CD19-depleted allogeneic hematopoietic cell transplantation.

Receptors were amplified or captured by PCR. TCRdb records Illumina HiSeq 2500 as the sequencer. To normalize quantification of the TCRbeta repertoire, the TCR libraries were built with molecular barcoding that relied on unique molecular identifiers. TCRdb ran its own pipeline on the public reads, namely fastp trimming at Q25 and MiXCR clone calling, and kept in-frame beta chains. Each record represents a unique CDR3 protein, reported with the most common genes and DNA among its rows. Present in this sample are 450,000 to 600,000 distinct CDR3 sequences, under 12% of which were seen just once. About 2% of the sample goes to the ten largest clones. The intended sense of this specimen's treatment or condition label: allogeneic hematopoietic cell transplantation with graft depleted of TCRalphabeta T cells and CD19 B cells. TCRalphabeta/CD19-depleted allogeneic hematopoietic cell grafts were given to the transplant recipients, all of whom were children.

Here is what the overall study found, with its caveats: The high TCRbeta diversity at day 60 in some patients was ascribed to recipient T cells and intrathymic progenitors that had survived conditioning. The apparently early alphabetaT-cell count recovery about two months after transplant was reportedly dependent on only several hundred rapidly expanded clones derived from non-depleted graft cells. The frequencies of hyperexpanded clones fell over the following months, and after one year, T-cell counts and TCRbeta diversity were mostly attributed to newly produced T cells.

Ten or more counts support this clonotype. Its antigen remains unidentified. Per-base qualities were not stored, and no clone one base away is much larger. There are 12 amino acids in the CDR3, from cysteine to phenylalanine inclusive. Just CDR3 DNA is preserved here, 36 bases in frame from base 1. Trimming at the junction amounts to 1 base on V and 12 bases on J, and the germline ends lie 10 bases apart. Looking up the germline V gene (reference sequence) yields CDR1 LNHNV and CDR2 YYDKDF. The chain was built from TRBV15 and TRBJ2-4; the D segment cannot be called with confidence. The sequence came from a child aged 2 to 10 with inherited bone marrow failure, due to receive a stem cell transplant. The sample in question was PBMCs, obtained before TCRalphabeta/CD19-depleted stem cell transplant. The nucleotide sequence reads as follows: TGTGCCACCAGCAGAGCGGCTGGGTCTCAGTACTTC. This sequence encodes CATSRAAGSQYF. This CDR3, with the reference TRBV15 and TRBJ2-4 proteins standing in past its ends, gives the full variable domain DAMVIQNPRYQVTQFGKPVTLSCSQTLNHNVMYWYQQKSSQAPKLLFHYYDKDFNNEADTPDNFQSRRPNTSFCFLDIRSPGLGDTAMYLCATSRAAGSQYFGAGTRLSVL.